Below, 8 T cell receptor beta chains from the same sample are listed, as sequenced in a study of blood T cell repertoires in COVID-19 (dated by TCRdb to between 2020 and 2021). The receptor library was made with the immunoSEQ multiplex PCR assay. TCRdb limited this immuneACCESS table to in-frame rearrangements with V and J called. A share of clones is missing; checked studies link under half to unresolved V genes, and the rest is unexplained. Across this sample there are about 100,000 clones, with 88% seen only once. Roughly 6.5% of the sample comes from the top ten. The sample was peripheral blood. These receptors came from a woman aged 60-70 years with acute or convalescent COVID-19.

V and J are TRBV14 and TRBJ1-1, with D perhaps TRBD1 (5 bases). The germline CDR1 and CDR2 sequences are SGHDN and FVKESK. V lost 4 bases and J lost 3, with 21 bases in between. The CDR3 spans 17 residues. As DNA, the CDR3 is TGTGCCAGCAGCCGTTTTCGGACATCTAGGTCGGACACTGAAGCTTTCTTT. Amino acids: CASSRFRTSRSDTEAFF.

The chain joins TRBV30 to TRBJ1-6; tentative D call: TRBD1 (5 bases). The V end was cut by 3 bases, the J end by 7 bases, with 13 bases between. The CDR3 contains 14 residues. The V gene's germline CDR1 is GTSNPN and CDR2 SVGIG (reference sequence). Here the CDR3 DNA reads TGTGCCTGGAGGGCCGGGACTGCGAATTCACCCCTCCACTTT. This translates into CAWRAGTANSPLHF.

V is TRBV12-3 or TRBV12-4 and J is TRBJ2-2; D remains unclear. The CDR3 has 13 amino acids. Between the trimmed V and J ends, which lost 3 bases and 4 bases, there was a span of 6 bases. The CDR3 protein is CASSFLSTGELFF. The CDR3 bases are TGTGCCAGCAGTTTCCTCAGCACCGGGGAGCTGTTTTTT.

V gene TRBV6-1 combines with J gene TRBJ1-2, with 7 bases fitting TRBD1. The junction had 11 bases not matched to a gene; V was cut back by 6 bases and J by 4 bases. CDR3 length: 15 amino acids. Germline-derived CDR1 and CDR2 are MNHNS and SASEGT. Written as DNA, the CDR3 is TGTGCCAGCAGGCTTGGGCAGGGGGAGACCTATGGCTACACCTTC. Its translation is CASRLGQGETYGYTF.

The rearrangement links TRBV19 to TRBJ2-1; possible D gene TRBD2, 6 bases. V was clipped by 4 bases and J by 8 bases, with 18 bases between them. The V gene's germline CDR1 is LNHDA and CDR2 SQIVND (reference sequence). The CDR3 loop spans 15 amino acids. This chain's CDR3 is CASSSDSPGVYEQFF. The CDR3 DNA reads TGTGCCAGTAGTAGCGACAGCCCGGGGGTCTATGAGCAGTTCTTC.

The V call is TRBV7-9, the J call TRBJ2-5; D perhaps matches TRBD1 (6 bases). CDR3 length: 15 amino acids. CDR1 and CDR2 from the germline V gene are SEHNR and FQNEAQ (reference sequence). V was pared by 5 bases and J by 5 bases, with 18 bases between. The DNA of the CDR3 is TGTGCCAGCAGCACAACAGGGTACCCGCGGGAGACCCAGTACTTC. This encodes CASSTTGYPRETQYF. Full variable domain (outside the CDR3, taken from reference TRBV7-9 and TRBJ2-5): DTGVSQNPRHKITKRGQNVTFRCDPISEHNRLYWYRQTLGQGPEFLTYFQNEAQLEKSRLLSDRFSAERPKGSFSTLEIQRTEQGDSAMYLCASSTTGYPRETQYFGPGTRLLVL.

This sequence joins TRBV27 and TRBJ1-5, with unresolved D. The germline CDR1 and CDR2 sequences are MNHEY and SMNVEV (reference sequence). Between the trimmed V and J ends, which lost 5 bases and 6 bases, there was a span of 17 bases. The CDR3 runs to 15 residues. The CDR3 region has the DNA TGTGCCAGCAGTCCCTCAGGAGGGTCGGGTCAGCCCCAGCATTTT. Translated, it gives CASSPSGGSGQPQHF.

The V and J genes are TRBV7-9 and TRBJ1-4; the D gene is possibly TRBD1 (5 bases). From germline, CDR1 is SEHNR and CDR2 FQNEAQ (reference sequence). CDR3 size: 16 residues. V shed 5 bases and J shed 8 bases, with 21 bases lying between them. The CDR3 spells CASSQGRPTRGEKLFF. CDR3 coding DNA: TGTGCCAGCAGCCAGGGAAGGCCAACGCGGGGCGAAAAACTGTTTTTT.